The 4 T cell receptor beta chains below were found in one sample sequenced in a study of blood T cell repertoires in COVID-19. TCRdb keeps only in-frame clones here, not all; method: immunoSEQ multiplex PCR. The table includes 210,000 or so clones, around nine tenths detected once. Input material: peripheral blood. The receptor source for this set is a man aged 35 to 55 with acute or convalescent COVID-19.

About this clone itself: Other nucleotide sequences from this sample produce the same CDR3. This rearrangement joins TRBV7-6 to TRBJ2-2; possibly TRBD1 for D (6 bases). Germline CDR1 is SGHVS and CDR2 is FNYEAQ. The germline V and J ends were trimmed by 4 bases and 2 bases, with 11 bases remaining between them. The CDR3 extends over 15 amino acids. Written as DNA, the CDR3 is TGTGCCAGCAGCTCGACAGGTGGAAACACCGGGGAGCTGTTTTTT. This codes for CASSSTGGNTGELFF.

This clone was picked up a small number of times. The chain is built from TRBV12-3 or TRBV12-4 and TRBJ1-5, with 7 bases lining up with TRBD1. This CDR3 region has 13 residues. V lost 6 bases to trimming and J lost 7 bases; unmatched junction nucleotides: 6. CDR3: CASRSTGNQPQHF. In DNA form, the CDR3 reads TGTGCCAGCAGATCGACAGGGAACCAGCCCCAGCATTTT.

The chain links TRBV18 to TRBJ1-3; 7 bases align to TRBD1. CDR3 size: 15 residues. The germline gives CDR1 KGHSH, CDR2 LQKENI. Germline trimming cut 2 bases from V and 3 bases from J; bases unmatched to any gene: 4. The CDR3 DNA follows: TGTGCCAGCTCACCAGTAGACAGGGTTGGAAACACCATATATTTT. It yields the protein CASSPVDRVGNTIYF.

This sequence joins TRBV4-2 and TRBJ1-2, with 8 bases identical to TRBD1. Germline CDR1 and CDR2: LGHNA and YNFKEQ. The CDR3 is 16 amino acids. V was pared by 3 bases and J by 7 bases, with 13 bases of the junction left unmatched. This CDR3 is CASSHPRTGYFSGYTF. The CDR3 region has the DNA TGTGCCAGCAGCCACCCCAGGACAGGGTATTTTTCTGGCTACACCTTC.